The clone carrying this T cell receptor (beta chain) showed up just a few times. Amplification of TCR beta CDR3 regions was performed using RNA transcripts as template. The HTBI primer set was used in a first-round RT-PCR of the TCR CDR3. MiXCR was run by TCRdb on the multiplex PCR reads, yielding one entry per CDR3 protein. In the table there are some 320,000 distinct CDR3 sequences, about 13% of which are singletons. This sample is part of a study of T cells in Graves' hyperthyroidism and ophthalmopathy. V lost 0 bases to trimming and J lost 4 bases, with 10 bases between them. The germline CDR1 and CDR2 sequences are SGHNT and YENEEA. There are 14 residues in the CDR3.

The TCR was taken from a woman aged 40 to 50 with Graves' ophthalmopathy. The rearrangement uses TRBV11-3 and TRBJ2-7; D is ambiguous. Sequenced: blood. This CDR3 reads CASSLEAAYYEQYF. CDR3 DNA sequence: TGTGCCAGCAGCTTAGAGGCAGCCTATTACGAGCAGTACTTC.